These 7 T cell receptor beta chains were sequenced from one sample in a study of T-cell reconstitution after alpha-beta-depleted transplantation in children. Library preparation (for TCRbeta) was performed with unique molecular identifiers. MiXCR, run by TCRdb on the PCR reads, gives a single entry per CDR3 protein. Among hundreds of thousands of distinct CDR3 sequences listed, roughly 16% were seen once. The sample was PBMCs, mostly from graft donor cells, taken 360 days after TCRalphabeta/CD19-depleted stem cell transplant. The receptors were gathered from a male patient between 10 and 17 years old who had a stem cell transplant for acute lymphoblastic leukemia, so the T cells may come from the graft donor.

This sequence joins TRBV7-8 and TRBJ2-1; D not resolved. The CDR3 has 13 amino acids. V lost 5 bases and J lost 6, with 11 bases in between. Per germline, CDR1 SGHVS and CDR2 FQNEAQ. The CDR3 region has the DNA TGTGCCAGCAGCGCCCCTAGGAGCAATGAGCAGTTCTTC. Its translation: CASSAPRSNEQFF.

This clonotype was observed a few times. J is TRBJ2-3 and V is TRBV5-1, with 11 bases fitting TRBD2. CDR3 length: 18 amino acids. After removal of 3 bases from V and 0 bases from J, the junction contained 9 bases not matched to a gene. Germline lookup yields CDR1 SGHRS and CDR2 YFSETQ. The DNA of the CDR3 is TGCGCCAGCAGCTCGGGACTAGCGGTACATTCTAGCACAGATACGCAGTATTTT. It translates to CASSSGLAVHSSTDTQYF.

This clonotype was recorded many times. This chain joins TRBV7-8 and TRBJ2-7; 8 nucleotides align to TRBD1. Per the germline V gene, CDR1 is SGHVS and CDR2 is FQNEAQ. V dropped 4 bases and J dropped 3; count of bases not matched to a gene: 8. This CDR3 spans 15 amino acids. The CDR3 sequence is CASSSVRDRSYEQYF. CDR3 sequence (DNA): TGTGCCAGCAGCTCCGTCCGGGACAGGAGCTACGAGCAGTACTTC.

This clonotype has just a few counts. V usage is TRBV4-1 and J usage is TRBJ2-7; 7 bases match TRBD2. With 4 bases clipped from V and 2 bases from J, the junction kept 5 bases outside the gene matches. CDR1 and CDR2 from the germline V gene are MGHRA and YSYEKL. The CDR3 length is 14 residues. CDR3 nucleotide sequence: TGCGCCAGCAGCCCGGGAGGTTATACCTACGAGCAGTACTTC. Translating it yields CASSPGGYTYEQYF.

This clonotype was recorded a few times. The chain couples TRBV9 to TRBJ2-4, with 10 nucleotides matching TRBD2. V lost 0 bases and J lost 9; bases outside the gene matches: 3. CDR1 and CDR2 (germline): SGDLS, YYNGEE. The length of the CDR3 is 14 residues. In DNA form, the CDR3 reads TGTGCCAGCAGCGTAGAACTAGCGGGAATCATTCAGTACTTC. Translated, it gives CASSVELAGIIQYF. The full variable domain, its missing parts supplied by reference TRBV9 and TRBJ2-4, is DSGVTQTPKHLITATGQRVTLRCSPRSGDLSVYWYQQSLDQGLQFLIQYYNGEERAKGNILERFSAQQFPDLHSELNLSSLELGDSALYFCASSVELAGIIQYFGAGTRLSVL.

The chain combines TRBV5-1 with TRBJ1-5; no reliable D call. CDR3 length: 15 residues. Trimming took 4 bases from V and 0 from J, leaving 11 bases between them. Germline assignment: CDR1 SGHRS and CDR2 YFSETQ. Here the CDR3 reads CASSLGLISNQPQHF. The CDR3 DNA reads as TGCGCCAGCAGCCTCGGACTCATTAGCAATCAGCCCCAGCATTTT. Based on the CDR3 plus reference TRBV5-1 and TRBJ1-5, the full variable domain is KAGVTQTPRYLIKTRGQQVTLSCSPISGHRSVSWYQQTPGQGLQFLFEYFSETQRNKGNFPGRFSGRQFSNSRSEMNVSTLELGDSALYLCASSLGLISNQPQHFGDGTRLSIL.

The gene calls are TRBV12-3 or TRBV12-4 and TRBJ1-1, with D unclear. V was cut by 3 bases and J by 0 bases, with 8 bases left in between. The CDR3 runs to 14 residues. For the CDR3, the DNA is TGTGCCAGCAGTTTCAGACCGATGAACACTGAAGCTTTCTTT. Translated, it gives CASSFRPMNTEAFF.